These T cell receptor beta chains were read from a single sample in a study of vaccination effects on CD4 cells after COVID-19. Their antigens remain unidentified. The repertoire was sequenced with immunoSEQ multiplex PCR; TCRdb's copy has only in-frame clones and lacks some. Of about 57,000 clones in the sample, around four fifths are singletons; the top ten hold 4.3%. The specimen comprised CD4+ T cells from PBMCs cultured without peptide, sampled after COVID-19 vaccination. These receptors were obtained from a human donor who received a COVID-19 vaccine. The CDR3 runs from the conserved cysteine through the conserved F or W. Each record gives: CDR3 length, V gene, clone size, CDR3 protein. The size field is filled for only some rows; it gives once, few, many or a size class.

>14|TRBV7-2|once
CASSLDRAYNEQFF
>13|TRBV11-2|few
CASSSEFTDTQYF
>14|TRBV12-5|-
CASGRSAAPYEQYF
>15|TRBV4-3|-
CASSLAGGPSNEQFF
>12|TRBV15|once
CATSRRVNEQFF
>16|TRBV20-1|-
CSASRGRGRYQETQYF
>13|TRBV7-9|-
CASSPGSVYEQYF
>13|TRBV27|-
CASAYTRRETQYF
>15|TRBV15|-
CATSKDPLRADTQYF
>13|TRBV12-3/TRBV12-4|once
CASSQGAYSPLHF
>14|TRBV28|once
CASSWDRRYQPQHF
>13|TRBV4-1|-
CASSQDYNYEQYF
>16|TRBV6-5|-
CASSYSPREVNTEAFF
>13|TRBV6-2/TRBV6-3|-
CASSLGYVDHQHF
>11|TRBV10-3|once
CAISESGGQYF
>14|TRBV6-2/TRBV6-3|-
CASSPTRMASEAFF
>12|TRBV28|-
CASRPRPEKEFF
>13|TRBV24-1|-
CATVGVSNQPQHF
>13|TRBV10-2|-
CASVSNSNQPQHF
>17|TRBV4-1|few
CASSQAKGAGTGYGYTF
>16|TRBV28|-
CASSLSPRTGGTEAFF
>13|TRBV14|-
CASSQDPRYEQYF
>15|TRBV27|-
CASSLTSGRGDTQYF
>15|TRBV6-2/TRBV6-3|-
CASSYREGPRGEQFF
>15|TRBV6-5|-
CASSYSAGYLDEQYF
>16|TRBV18|-
CASSPGPGGIDQPQHF
>16|TRBV3-1/TRBV3-2|-
CASGHTGARGNTEAFF
>15|TRBV3-1/TRBV3-2|few
CASSQGTSGNNEQFF
>13|TRBV2|-
CASKKTGSYEQYF
>13|TRBV12-3/TRBV12-4|few
CASSPTGAYGYTF
>14|TRBV5-4|-
CASSLQGPPYEQYF
>12|TRBV12-3/TRBV12-4|-
CASSRDTNGYTF
>17|TRBV27|few
CASSRNDRSGFNYGYTF
>15|TRBV5-6|-
CASSSRTGLRTEAFF
>13|TRBV30|-
CAWSVDSNQPQHF
>13|TRBV10-3|-
CAIGSGTQETQYF
>16|TRBV3-1/TRBV3-2|-
CASSQGTSPFGETQYF
>14|TRBV3-1/TRBV3-2|once
CASSLQGAGGELFF
>11|TRBV11-2|-
CASSFGHEQYF
>14|TRBV5-4|once
CASSLVADNSPLHF
>14|TRBV15|few
CATSFSRGGTEAFF
>12|TRBV6-5|-
CASRLRGTEAFF
>15|TRBV28|-
CASPPRGAVADTQYF
>15|TRBV3-1/TRBV3-2|-
CASSQEGGRKETQYF
>14|TRBV7-8|-
CASSLRGSRNEQYF
>15|TRBV19|-
CASSRLALNQETQYF
>12|TRBV28|-
CASSSYTGELFF
>12|TRBV28|-
CASSLKHQPQHF
>13|TRBV5-6|-
CASSFPSGGELFF
>16|TRBV30|-
CAWIPWGKAMNTEAFF
>13|TRBV4-3|-
CASSPGLAVEQFF
>15|TRBV3-1/TRBV3-2|-
CASSQAGVANQPQHF
>17|TRBV5-1|-
CASGTGGWRRSTDTQYF
>12|TRBV6-5|-
CSVTGANYGYTF
>15|TRBV7-8|-
CASSQNRGYNQPQHF
>14|TRBV25-1|few
CASSAPGPNYGYTF
>19|TRBV9|-
CASSADRGLAAASAYEQYF
>15|TRBV4-1|-
CASSQAGTNTGELFF
>15|TRBV28|-
CASSPPDSVSYEQYF
>15|TRBV4-3|-
CASSQGGGQTDTQYF